This T cell receptor beta chain was sequenced during a study of spatial heterogeneity in lung cancer. Study-level background: Samples came from roughly 72 TRACERx patients with untreated early-stage lung cancer.

From the 5' RACE reads, TCRdb called clonotypes with MiXCR, one entry per CDR3 protein. The repertoire consists of 15,000 to 20,000 distinct CDR3 sequences, with roughly 10% occurring once and the leading ten covering 36%. Points on this clonotype: Just one base apart from a much larger clone, this may be a read error.

The time point was: blood at routine non-recurrence follow-up after resection. The CDR3 is 16 amino acids. Germline loops: CDR1 MDHEN, CDR2 SYDVKM. Here the sequenced sample was PBMCs, taken at follow-up. V and J are TRBV28 and TRBJ2-3, with a weak D call TRBD2 (6 bases). The clonotype was recovered from a female donor with early-stage non-small cell lung cancer. This CDR3 is CASTHEGRDFTDSQYF. The CDR3 DNA reads TGTGCCAGCACACACGAAGGCCGGGACTTCACAGATTCGCAGTATTTT.